The TCR beta chain described here comes from a study of Graves' ophthalmopathy and Graves' hyperthyroidism. Overall study: Stable hyperthyroidism was defined by absence of ophthalmopathy within 18 months of follow-up.

In its sample, this clonotype was seen many times. No antigen is known for it. Study-level points and caveats: The model's prediction of ophthalmopathy progression had 70.59% sensitivity and roughly 72% specificity. Blood also held most thyroid clonotypes expanded above 0.001 frequency.

The CDR3 is made up of 15 amino acids. Germline lookup yields CDR1 DFQATT and CDR2 SNEGSKA (reference sequence). Trimming pared 0 bases from V and 1 base from J, leaving 12 bases between. Investigators amplified TCR beta CDR3 regions from RNA transcripts. RT-PCR with HTBI primers came first, then second-round multiplex PCR. TCRdb analysed the multiplex PCR reads with MiXCR anew, one entry per CDR3 protein. The sample gives over a million distinct CDR3 sequences, about two fifths of which show up once; 8.5% to 14% is in the top ten. This TCR was recovered from an adult man with Graves' hyperthyroidism. The chain is built from TRBV20-1 and TRBJ1-2; D call uncertain. Specimen: peripheral blood or thyroid tissue (not recorded which). In DNA form, the CDR3 reads TGCAGTGCTAGAGATTCGGCAGACATTAACTATGGCTACACCTTC. This gives the protein CSARDSADINYGYTF.